The next 23 T cell receptor beta chains were all read from a single sample in a study of preoperative IRX-2 immunotherapy in early breast cancer. The treatment here: preoperative locoregional IRX-2 cytokine immunotherapy. The data were produced by immunoSEQ multiplex PCR, yet TCRdb's version contains in-frame clones alone and is incomplete. The sample lists some 59,000 clones, less than 95% occurring once. Sampling took place from a patient treated with IRX-2 immunotherapy. Receptors were obtained from a human donor with breast cancer.

V usage is TRBV13 and J usage is TRBJ2-1; TRBD1 matches 7 bases. Germline-derived CDR1 and CDR2 are PRHDT and FYEKMQ (reference sequence). V dropped 5 bases and J dropped 4; count of bases not matched to a gene: 5. This CDR3 region has 14 residues. CDR3 in amino acids: CASSRPRGYNEQFF. CDR3 DNA sequence: TGTGCCAGCAGCCGCCCCAGGGGGTACAATGAGCAGTTCTTC.

This chain connects TRBV30 to TRBJ2-1; a possible D gene is TRBD1 (6 bases). Trimming pared 2 bases from V and 15 bases from J, leaving 17 bases between. From germline, CDR1 is GTSNPN and CDR2 SVGIG (reference sequence). The CDR3 covers 12 residues. The DNA of the CDR3 is TGTGCCTGGAGTAAGGGTGGGACAAGGCGGTTCTTC. This translates into CAWSKGGTRRFF.

The chain is built from TRBV6-1 and TRBJ1-3; D unclear. V lost 1 base and J 0 bases, leaving 10 bases between the germline ends. Germline-derived CDR1 and CDR2 are MNHNS and SASEGT. CDR3 length: 16 residues. CDR3 sequence reads: CASSEGAASSGNTIYF. The CDR3 coding sequence is TGTGCCAGCAGTGAAGGGGCGGCTTCCTCTGGAAACACCATATATTTT.

This clone was recorded only once. This chain connects TRBV5-1 to TRBJ2-1; the D gene is possibly TRBD2 (5 bases). This CDR3 spans 18 amino acids. Looked up from germline, CDR1 is SGHRS and CDR2 is YFSETQ. V was pared by 0 bases and J by 0 bases, with 16 bases between. Here the CDR3 DNA reads TGCGCCAGCAGCTTGGGTCTTCTCGGGATAAGCTCCTACAATGAGCAGTTCTTC. Its protein is CASSLGLLGISSYNEQFF. The complete variable domain, with remaining parts taken from reference TRBV5-1 and TRBJ2-1, reads KAGVTQTPRYLIKTRGQQVTLSCSPISGHRSVSWYQQTPGQGLQFLFEYFSETQRNKGNFPGRFSGRQFSNSRSEMNVSTLELGDSALYLCASSLGLLGISSYNEQFFGPGTRLTVL.

The rearrangement links TRBV5-1 to TRBJ2-3; 7 nucleotides align to TRBD2. This CDR3 is 14 amino acids long. Germline lookup yields CDR1 SGHRS and CDR2 YFSETQ. Losses at the gene ends were 2 bases for V and 3 bases for J; bases not matched to a gene: 3. CDR3 sequence reads: CASSFGEGTDTQYF. The DNA for the CDR3 is TGCGCCAGCAGCTTCGGGGAGGGAACAGATACGCAGTATTTT.

This chain links TRBV7-9 with TRBJ2-1; 7 bases match TRBD1. The CDR3 spans 15 residues. V shed 6 bases, J shed 6 bases, and the junction held 11 bases outside the gene matches. Germline values: CDR1 SEHNR, CDR2 FQNEAQ (reference sequence). CDR3: CASRVVYRGGNEQFF. The CDR3 DNA sequence: TGTGCCAGCAGAGTGGTTTACAGGGGTGGCAATGAGCAGTTCTTC.

The chain carries TRBV18 and TRBJ2-1; weak D call: TRBD1 (5 bases). Trimming took 3 bases from V and 2 from J, leaving 17 bases between them. The germline gives CDR1 KGHSH, CDR2 LQKENI. This CDR3 region has 17 residues. The CDR3 DNA reads as TGTGCCAGCTCACCGGCCCAGGGCCCGTACACCTACAATGAGCAGTTCTTC. It encodes CASSPAQGPYTYNEQFF. The full variable domain, its missing parts supplied by reference TRBV18 and TRBJ2-1, is NAGVMQNPRHLVRRRGQEARLRCSPMKGHSHVYWYRQLPEEGLKFMVYLQKENIIDESGMPKERFSAEFPKEGPSILRIQQVVRGDSAAYFCASSPAQGPYTYNEQFFGPGTRLTVL.

The gene calls are TRBV27 and TRBJ2-2; maybe TRBD1 (6 bases). V lost 3 bases, J lost 0 bases, and 14 bases lay in between. In germline, CDR1 is MNHEY, CDR2 SMNVEV (reference sequence). The CDR3 length is 17 residues. The CDR3 is CASSFIVGQTNTGELFF. The CDR3 DNA reads TGTGCCAGCAGTTTCATAGTCGGACAGACGAACACCGGGGAGCTGTTTTTT.

This clone was seen once. The V gene is TRBV27, the J gene TRBJ2-7, with D tentatively TRBD1 or TRBD2 (5 bases each). V lost 4 bases to trimming and J lost 3 bases, with 13 bases between them. CDR1 MNHEY and CDR2 SMNVEV come from the germline V gene (reference sequence). The CDR3 has 14 residues. CDR3 bases: TGTGCCAGCAGTTACGGACGGGGCGTCTACGAGCAGTACTTC. This gives the protein CASSYGRGVYEQYF.

This clone was counted only a few times. V usage is TRBV28 and J usage is TRBJ1-5; D is unresolved. CDR3 length: 13 residues. The V and J ends lost 1 base and 5 bases respectively, with 6 bases between them. CDR1 and CDR2 (germline): MDHEN, SYDVKM. The CDR3 reads CASSLFSDQPQHF. The CDR3 DNA sequence: TGTGCCAGCAGTTTATTCTCCGATCAGCCCCAGCATTTT.

This chain uses TRBV7-3 with TRBJ2-3, with unresolved D. Between the trimmed V and J ends, which lost 2 bases and 0 bases, there was a span of 3 bases. The CDR3 runs 13 residues. Germline CDR1 SGHTA, CDR2 FQGTGA. The CDR3 DNA reads TGTGCCAGCAGCTTATCTAGCACAGATACGCAGTATTTT. Translating it yields CASSLSSTDTQYF.

This chain connects TRBV28 to TRBJ1-5; D might be TRBD1 (5 bases). CDR1 is MDHEN and CDR2 is SYDVKM in the germline V gene. V gave up 6 bases and J gave up 0 bases, with 12 bases separating them. This CDR3 is built from 15 residues. The CDR3 DNA is TGTGCCAGCAGGGGACCGTTATATAGCAATCAGCCCCAGCATTTT. It is translated as CASRGPLYSNQPQHF.

The genes are TRBV7-2 and TRBJ1-4; D is unclear. Germline-derived CDR1 and CDR2 are SGHTA and FQGNSA. V lost 1 base to trimming and J lost 8 bases, with 8 bases between them. This CDR3 is built from 13 residues. CDR3 loop: CASSLVYGEKLFF. The CDR3 nucleotides read TGTGCCAGCAGCTTAGTGTACGGGGAAAAACTGTTTTTT.

The gene calls are TRBV11-3 and TRBJ2-5, with TRBD2 identical over 10 bases. Germline assignment: CDR1 SGHNT and CDR2 YENEEA. The CDR3 consists of 20 residues. V shed 1 base and J 0 bases; nucleotides not matched to a gene: 14. The CDR3 DNA reads TGTGCCAGCAGCTTAGGATGGTCCCCTCTAGCGGGGGTCCACCAAGAGACCCAGTACTTC. Protein sequence: CASSLGWSPLAGVHQETQYF.

The chain employs TRBV6-6 and TRBJ2-3, with D maybe TRBD1 (6 bases). Germline-derived CDR1 and CDR2 are MNHNY and SVGAGI (reference sequence). The CDR3 contains 16 residues. Trimming removed 6 bases from V and 11 bases from J, with 27 bases in between. Here the CDR3 DNA reads TGTGCCAGCAGGGACGGGGTAGACAGGTTCCGCGAGGGGCAGTATTTT. Protein: CASRDGVDRFREGQYF.

The chain links TRBV7-9 to TRBJ2-3; D gene unclear. Trimming took 4 bases from V and 4 from J, leaving 3 bases between them. Germline lookup yields CDR1 SEHNR and CDR2 FQNEAQ (reference sequence). The CDR3 runs to 11 residues. CDR3 residues: CASSYPDTQYF. Written as DNA, the CDR3 is TGTGCCAGCAGCTACCCAGATACGCAGTATTTT.

The chain is built from TRBV7-2 and TRBJ1-1; D is uncertain. This CDR3 region has 14 residues. The V end was cut by 5 bases, the J end by 0 bases, with 10 bases between. Germline V gene lookup returns CDR1 SGHTA and CDR2 FQGNSA. The CDR3 DNA reads as TGTGCCAGCAGCCGGGCTTTCATGAACACTGAAGCTTTCTTT. This encodes CASSRAFMNTEAFF.

The chain employs TRBV28 and TRBJ2-7; no clear D. Trimming stripped 1 base from V and 2 bases from J, with 18 bases between. Germline CDR1 and CDR2: MDHEN and SYDVKM. This CDR3 region has 17 residues. CDR3 in amino acids: CASSLSIRRDNTYEQYF. The DNA for the CDR3 is TGTGCCAGCAGTTTATCTATCCGGAGAGATAATACCTACGAGCAGTACTTC.

This clone was observed once. This rearrangement joins TRBV9 to TRBJ2-1; D perhaps matches TRBD2 (6 bases). CDR1 SGDLS and CDR2 YYNGEE come from the germline V gene. V gave up 7 bases and J gave up 9 bases, with 20 bases separating them. The CDR3 is 14 amino acids. CDR3: CASARDSTWGEQFF. CDR3 bases: TGTGCCAGCGCCCGGGACTCCACGTGGGGTGAGCAGTTCTTC. Together with reference TRBV9 and TRBJ2-1, the CDR3 gives the full variable domain: DSGVTQTPKHLITATGQRVTLRCSPRSGDLSVYWYQQSLDQGLQFLIQYYNGEERAKGNILERFSAQQFPDLHSELNLSSLELGDSALYFCASARDSTWGEQFFGPGTRLTVL.

Details on this clone: Within the sample, other DNA sequences also encode this same CDR3. V gene TRBV9 combines with J gene TRBJ1-1; D is unresolved. The ends were cut back, 0 bases at V and 5 bases at J, with 5 bases in the middle. This CDR3 has 12 residues. CDR1 and CDR2 (germline): SGDLS, YYNGEE. The CDR3: CASSVEGTEAFF. CDR3 nucleotide sequence: TGTGCCAGCAGCGTAGAAGGGACTGAAGCTTTCTTT.

V is TRBV4-3 and J is TRBJ2-7; D ambiguous. The V and J ends lost 3 bases and 3 bases respectively, with 15 bases between them. This CDR3 contains 15 residues. Germline assignment: CDR1 LGHNA and CDR2 YSLEER. Here the CDR3 reads CASSHSPGPLYEQYF. DNA for the CDR3: TGCGCCAGCAGCCATTCCCCCGGGCCGCTCTACGAGCAGTACTTC.

This chain connects TRBV6-6 to TRBJ2-1, with D hard to call. The ends were cut back, 0 bases at V and 10 bases at J, with 4 bases in the middle. This CDR3 comprises 11 residues. Germline V gives CDR1 MNHNY, CDR2 SVGAGI (reference sequence). CDR3 DNA sequence: TGTGCCAGCAGTTACTCTGTGGAGCAGTTCTTC. This gives the protein CASSYSVEQFF.

The chain employs TRBV27 and TRBJ2-1; D is uncertain. V dropped 8 bases and J dropped 6 bases, with 20 bases sitting between them. Germline values: CDR1 MNHEY, CDR2 SMNVEV (reference sequence). The CDR3 loop spans 15 amino acids. CDR3 DNA sequence: TGTGCCAGCCGTTACAACCTCGGCGCACGCAATGAGCAGTTCTTC. It is translated as CASRYNLGARNEQFF.